This entry lists 22 T cell receptor beta chains sequenced from one sample in a study of cytomegalovirus exposure and HLA in healthy donors. The PCR had 60 Vbeta and 13 Jbeta primers. Sequenced by immunoSEQ multiplex PCR; TCRdb stores in-frame clones only, minus some. The sample has 130,000 or so clones, around 79% seen once; the top ten hold about 2.1%. Sequenced input: PBMCs. Receptor source: a woman in her thirties or forties in good health and CMV-seropositive.

This sequence joins TRBV4-3 and TRBJ1-1; D gene ambiguous. V lost 0 bases, J lost 11 bases, and 13 bases lay in between. Germline V gene lookup returns CDR1 LGHNA and CDR2 YSLEER. The CDR3 has 13 residues. The CDR3 DNA is TGCGCCAGCAGCCAAGATGTTCGCGGGATGGCTTTCTTT. Its translation: CASSQDVRGMAFF.

The chain employs TRBV30 and TRBJ1-1; D is undetermined. Germline values: CDR1 GTSNPN, CDR2 SVGIG (reference sequence). CDR3 length: 12 residues. Between the trimmed V and J ends, which lost 3 bases and 5 bases, there was a span of 10 bases. CDR3 sequence reads: CAWSHYGTEAFF. Here the CDR3 DNA reads TGTGCCTGGAGCCACTATGGGACTGAAGCTTTCTTT.

This clone has a handful of counts. The rearrangement links TRBV4-3 to TRBJ2-7, with a possible D match to TRBD2 (6 bases). Trimming pared 8 bases from V and 2 bases from J, leaving 13 bases between. This CDR3 spans 13 amino acids. Germline CDR1 is LGHNA and CDR2 is YSLEER. CDR3 loop: CASSPGAAYEQYF. The CDR3 DNA is TGCGCCAGCTCCCCGGGAGCCGCCTACGAGCAGTACTTC.

The chain has TRBV5-1 and TRBJ2-5; TRBD2 matches 12 bases. Trimming took 4 bases from V and 9 from J; bases not matched to a gene: 13. The CDR3 loop spans 16 amino acids. Germline CDR1 reads SGHRS; CDR2 reads YFSETQ. Written as DNA, the CDR3 is TGCGCCAGCAGCCCCCAAGGACTAGCGGGGAGAGTGGCCCAGTACTTC. This encodes CASSPQGLAGRVAQYF.

The chain carries TRBV11-3 and TRBJ2-1, with 8 nucleotides matching TRBD2. The CDR3 loop spans 18 amino acids. Trimming cost V 0 bases and J 5 bases; bases outside gene matches: 12. CDR1 is SGHNT, CDR2 YENEEA, per germline. The CDR3 loop is CASSLDTKRTSPHNEQFF. CDR3 in DNA: TGTGCCAGCAGCTTAGATACTAAGCGGACTAGCCCCCACAATGAGCAGTTCTTC.

This clone was counted a single time. V is TRBV28 and J is TRBJ2-7, with D unclear. The length of the CDR3 is 12 residues. CDR1 is MDHEN, CDR2 SYDVKM, per germline. V was clipped by 8 bases and J by 6 bases, with 14 bases between them. CDR3 protein: CASRVGAREQYF. Here the CDR3 DNA reads TGTGCCAGCCGGGTTGGAGCTCGCGAGCAGTACTTC.

This chain joins TRBV30 and TRBJ1-5; TRBD1 is a possible D gene (5 bases). V dropped 1 base and J dropped 3 bases, with 10 bases sitting between them. Germline loops: CDR1 GTSNPN, CDR2 SVGIG (reference sequence). The CDR3 spans 14 residues. In nucleotides, the CDR3 is TGTGCCTGGAGTGGGGGGGGAGACAATCAGCCCCAGCATTTT. Encoded protein: CAWSGGGDNQPQHF.

This clone has just one count. The chain joins TRBV6-5 to TRBJ2-1; weak D call: TRBD2 (5 bases). Trimming left V 6 bases short and J 0 bases short, with 12 bases between. The CDR3 is 15 residues long. Germline CDR1 and CDR2: MNHEY and SVGAGI. CDR3 in amino acids: CASRSGGSSYNEQFF. Written as DNA, the CDR3 is TGTGCCAGCAGATCTGGAGGAAGCTCCTACAATGAGCAGTTCTTC.

This rearrangement joins TRBV30 to TRBJ2-3; 10 bases are shared with TRBD1. J gave up 3 bases and V 0 bases, and 3 bases lay outside the gene matches. The CDR3 has 15 amino acids. CDR1 and CDR2 from the germline V gene are GTSNPN and SVGIG (reference sequence). The CDR3 sequence: CAWSVLGQGTDTQYF. In DNA, the CDR3 is TGTGCCTGGAGTGTATTGGGACAGGGGACAGATACGCAGTATTTT.

V and J are TRBV18 and TRBJ1-2; a weak D match, TRBD1 (5 bases). Germline V gives CDR1 KGHSH, CDR2 LQKENI. The CDR3 is 13 amino acids. The germline V and J ends were trimmed by 4 bases and 6 bases, with 12 bases remaining between them. CDR3: CASSQPGHDGYTF. In DNA, the CDR3 is TGTGCCAGCTCACAACCGGGGCATGATGGCTACACCTTC.

The chain links TRBV5-1 to TRBJ1-1; tentatively, D is TRBD1 (6 bases). Trimming pared 3 bases from V and 3 bases from J, leaving 12 bases between. CDR3 length equals 14 residues. CDR1 is SGHRS, CDR2 YFSETQ, per germline. In nucleotides, the CDR3 is TGCGCCAGCAGCTCCTGGACAGCCGACACTGAAGCTTTCTTT. It yields the protein CASSSWTADTEAFF.

Written as DNA, the CDR3 is TGTGCCAGCAGCTTAAGTCGAGGGCTGGAAGCTTTCTTT. It translates to CASSLSRGLEAFF. The chain joins TRBV7-3 to TRBJ1-1; unclear D gene. CDR1 is SGHTA and CDR2 is FQGTGA in the germline V gene. The CDR3 length is 13 residues. Deletions cut 1 base from V and 8 bases from J, with 11 bases between. Drawing the rest from reference TRBV7-3 and TRBJ1-1, the complete variable domain is GAGVSQTPSNKVTEKGKYVELRCDPISGHTALYWYRQSLGQGPEFLIYFQGTGAADDSGLPNDRFFAVRPEGSVSTLKIQRTERGDSAVYLCASSLSRGLEAFFGQGTRLTVV.

The V and J genes are TRBV30 and TRBJ1-4; 10 bases match TRBD1. Germline V gene data show CDR1 as GTSNPN and CDR2 as SVGIG (reference sequence). The length of the CDR3 is 15 residues. V trimming: 2 bases; J trimming: 4 bases; junction bases outside the gene matches: 4. CDR3: CAWSTGTGDNEKLFF. The CDR3 nucleotides read TGTGCCTGGAGTACGGGGACAGGGGATAATGAAAAACTGTTTTTT.

V is TRBV7-3 and J is TRBJ2-2; 8 bases align to TRBD2. V dropped 0 bases and J dropped 0; count of bases not matched to a gene: 9. Germline V gives CDR1 SGHTA, CDR2 FQGTGA. The CDR3 extends over 19 amino acids. The CDR3 spells CASSLTSAGGIPNTGELFF. The CDR3 DNA sequence: TGTGCCAGCAGCTTAACGTCGGCGGGGGGAATTCCGAACACCGGGGAGCTGTTTTTT. The full variable domain, its missing parts supplied by reference TRBV7-3 and TRBJ2-2, is GAGVSQTPSNKVTEKGKYVELRCDPISGHTALYWYRQSLGQGPEFLIYFQGTGAADDSGLPNDRFFAVRPEGSVSTLKIQRTERGDSAVYLCASSLTSAGGIPNTGELFFGEGSRLTVL.

The chain links TRBV29-1 to TRBJ2-7, with D possibly TRBD2 on 6 matching bases. Trimming left V 3 bases short and J 3 bases short, with 12 bases between. Per germline, CDR1 SQVTM and CDR2 ANQGSEA. The CDR3 has 13 residues. CDR3: CSVEGQGGYEQYF. Here the CDR3 DNA reads TGCAGCGTTGAGGGTCAGGGAGGCTACGAGCAGTACTTC.

This clone was detected only a few times. The J gene is TRBJ1-6, the V gene TRBV6-5, with D possibly being TRBD1 (6 bases). Germline CDR1 is MNHEY and CDR2 is SVGAGI. The length of the CDR3 is 16 residues. V lost 2 bases to trimming and J lost 7 bases, with 15 bases between them. The CDR3 here is CASSYRVQGKNSPLHF. As DNA, the CDR3 is TGTGCCAGCAGTTACCGTGTACAGGGAAAGAATTCACCCCTCCACTTT.

The chain couples TRBV6-5 to TRBJ1-1; D is uncertain. V shed 2 bases and J shed 4 bases, with 14 bases lying between them. The CDR3 length is 15 residues. Germline CDR1 MNHEY, CDR2 SVGAGI. CDR3 protein: CASSYTTTAGTEAFF. The CDR3 coding sequence is TGTGCCAGCAGTTACACCACTACGGCGGGCACTGAAGCTTTCTTT.

Only one count was recorded for this clone. This chain uses TRBV30 with TRBJ2-3; TRBD2 matches at 13 bases. V was clipped by 7 bases and J by 2 bases; unmatched bases: 3. CDR1 is GTSNPN and CDR2 is SVGIG in the germline V gene (reference sequence). CDR3 length: 14 residues. CDR3 protein: CAYGLAGVTDTQYF. CDR3 DNA: TGTGCCTATGGACTAGCGGGGGTCACAGATACGCAGTATTTT.

This chain links TRBV5-1 with TRBJ1-5, with 7 bases fitting TRBD1. Germline V gene data show CDR1 as SGHRS and CDR2 as YFSETQ. The CDR3 is 17 amino acids. The V gene end was trimmed by 4 bases and the J gene end by 8 bases; junction bases not matched to a gene: 18. The CDR3 sequence: CASSKGQQSGRREPQHF. The CDR3 nucleotides are TGCGCCAGCAGCAAGGGACAGCAATCAGGAAGGAGGGAGCCCCAGCATTTT.

This clone occurred once. In DNA, the CDR3 is TGCGCCAGCAGCGTCAGGGGGGCTTCCTACGAGCAGTACTTC. It codes for CASSVRGASYEQYF. This rearrangement joins TRBV5-1 to TRBJ2-7; TRBD1 is a possible D gene (7 bases). Germline lookup yields CDR1 SGHRS and CDR2 YFSETQ. This CDR3 has 14 residues. V was cut by 4 bases and J by 1 base, with 12 bases left in between.

The chain combines TRBV4-3 with TRBJ2-1, with 7 bases identical to TRBD1. V lost 5 bases to trimming and J lost 5 bases; unmatched junction nucleotides: 6. Germline lookup yields CDR1 LGHNA and CDR2 YSLEER. CDR3 length: 14 residues. The CDR3, as DNA: TGCGCCAGCAGCTACCGGGACAGAGACAATGAGCAGTTCTTC. It is translated as CASSYRDRDNEQFF.

This clone was seen only once. CDR3: CSVELAGPTYEQYF. The CDR3 DNA follows: TGCAGCGTTGAACTAGCGGGTCCCACCTACGAGCAGTACTTC. The V and J genes are TRBV29-1 and TRBJ2-7, with 8 bases that match TRBD2. Unmatched junction bases numbered 5, after V lost 2 bases and J lost 2 bases. The CDR3 loop spans 14 amino acids. Germline-derived CDR1 and CDR2 are SQVTM and ANQGSEA.